In its sample, the clone carrying this T cell receptor (beta chain) was seen many times. The antigen remains unidentified. This sample was included in a study of T cells in Graves' hyperthyroidism and ophthalmopathy. Patients having uncontrolled infection, another autoimmune disease, pregnancy or lactation were not included. Diagnosis relied on clinical symptoms, serum thyroxine and TRAb, thyroid ultrasound and orbital computed tomography. The V end lost 3 bases, the J end lost 2 bases, and 8 bases lay between the germline ends. This CDR3 contains 15 residues. Germline V gene sequence: CDR1 MNHNS, CDR2 SASEGT. RNA transcripts provided the source from which TCR beta CDR3 regions were amplified. HTBI primers were used for first-round RT-PCR of the TCR CDR3. TCRdb processed the multiplex PCR reads anew with MiXCR; each CDR3 protein has one entry. The sample records 550,000 to 700,000 distinct CDR3 sequences, 46% being singletons.

The study, taken as a whole, reports: Blood also showed most of the thyroid clonotypes that were expanded above 0.001. Ophthalmopathy could be told apart from stable hyperthyroidism with a 13 V-J model.

Sequenced material: peripheral blood or thyroid tissue (not recorded which). This TCR was recovered from an adult woman with Graves' disease, either hyperthyroidism or ophthalmopathy (not recorded which). The V gene is TRBV6-1, the J gene TRBJ2-6, with D unresolved. CDR3 in amino acids: CASSDSMTGANVLTF. Here the CDR3 DNA reads TGTGCCAGCAGTGACTCCATGACTGGGGCCAACGTCCTGACTTTC.